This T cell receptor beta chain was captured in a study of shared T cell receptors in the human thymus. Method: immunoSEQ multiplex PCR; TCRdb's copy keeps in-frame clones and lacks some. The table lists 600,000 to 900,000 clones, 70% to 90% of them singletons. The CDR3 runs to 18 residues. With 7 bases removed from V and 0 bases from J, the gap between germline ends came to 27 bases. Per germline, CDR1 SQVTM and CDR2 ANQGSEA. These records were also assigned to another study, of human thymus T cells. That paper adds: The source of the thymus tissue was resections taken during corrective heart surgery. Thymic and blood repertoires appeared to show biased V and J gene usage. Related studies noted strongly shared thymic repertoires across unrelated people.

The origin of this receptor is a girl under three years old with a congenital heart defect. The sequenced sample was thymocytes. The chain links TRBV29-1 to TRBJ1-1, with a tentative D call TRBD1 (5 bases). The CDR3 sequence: CSGTIVGGRGDLNTEAFF. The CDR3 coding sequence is TGCAGCGGCACCATCGTGGGGGGGAGGGGCGATCTGAACACTGAAGCTTTCTTT.